One sample yielded the 6 T cell receptor beta chains listed below, sequenced in a study of blood T cell repertoires in COVID-19. Produced via immunoSEQ multiplex PCR; TCRdb's table is partial and in-frame only. The sample contains about 160,000 clones, about 85% of which appear only once. Sequencing was performed on peripheral blood. The source is a man aged 35 to 55 with acute or convalescent COVID-19.

This sequence joins TRBV4-1 and TRBJ1-2; TRBD1 aligns across 8 bases. J was trimmed by 7 bases and V by 0 bases; bases with no gene match: 4. The CDR3 covers 14 residues. Germline CDR1 and CDR2: MGHRA and YSYEKL. CDR3 protein: CASSQDQGAGGYTF. CDR3 DNA: TGCGCCAGCAGCCAAGATCAGGGGGCGGGTGGCTACACCTTC.

This chain uses TRBV5-1 with TRBJ2-3; 16 bases align to TRBD2. The J segment lost 4 bases and the V segment lost 0 bases, leaving 5 bases of the junction unmatched. Germline lookup yields CDR1 SGHRS and CDR2 YFSETQ. The CDR3 is 18 residues long. The CDR3, as DNA: TGCGCCAGCAGCTTGGTTGGGACTAGCGGGGGGGCCGCAGATACGCAGTATTTT. Translated, it gives CASSLVGTSGGAADTQYF. The full variable domain, completed using reference TRBV5-1 and TRBJ2-3, is KAGVTQTPRYLIKTRGQQVTLSCSPISGHRSVSWYQQTPGQGLQFLFEYFSETQRNKGNFPGRFSGRQFSNSRSEMNVSTLELGDSALYLCASSLVGTSGGAADTQYFGPGTRLTVL.

This chain links TRBV28 with TRBJ1-5; D is perhaps TRBD1 (6 bases). This CDR3 is built from 15 residues. The germline gives CDR1 MDHEN, CDR2 SYDVKM. V dropped 4 bases and J dropped 3 bases, with 13 bases sitting between them. The CDR3 DNA reads as TGTGCCAGCAGTTGGGGGCAGGCCTACAATCAGCCCCAGCATTTT. Its protein is CASSWGQAYNQPQHF.

The rearrangement links TRBV12-3 or TRBV12-4 to TRBJ1-1; D unresolved. The CDR3 has 12 residues. V lost 3 bases and J 2 bases, leaving 4 bases between the germline ends. CDR3 sequence (DNA): TGTGCCAGCAGTTTTCTCAACACTGAAGCTTTCTTT. Encoded protein: CASSFLNTEAFF.

This sequence joins TRBV15 and TRBJ1-6; 9 bases are shared with TRBD1. Germline lookup yields CDR1 LNHNV and CDR2 YYDKDF (reference sequence). The J segment lost 9 bases and the V segment lost 6 bases, leaving 6 bases of the junction unmatched. This CDR3 has 14 residues. The CDR3 nucleotides are TGTGCCACCAGTCCGAGACAGGGGGTTTCACCCCTCCACTTT. Protein sequence: CATSPRQGVSPLHF.

The chain combines TRBV5-1 with TRBJ1-2; no firm D call. CDR1 and CDR2 from the germline V gene are SGHRS and YFSETQ. Trimming pared 0 bases from V and 5 bases from J, leaving 8 bases between. The CDR3 runs to 13 residues. CDR3 loop: CASSLAQTYGYTF. CDR3 nucleotide sequence: TGCGCCAGCAGCTTGGCCCAAACATATGGCTACACCTTC.